These 19 T cell receptor beta chains came from one sample sequenced in a study of T cell responses to AZD1222 COVID-19 vaccine (dated by TCRdb to about 2021). Interpreted using the paper, the time point label stands for: about 28 days (+/-7) after the second vaccine dose. Sample treatment or condition, as interpreted from the label and publication: meningococcal conjugate vaccine given as trial control. Library preparation used the immunoSEQ multiplex PCR assay. TCRdb holds this immuneACCESS table with in-frame rearrangements only. Some clones are missing; in checked studies, unresolved V genes explain under half, and the rest has no known cause. Present in this sample are approximately 64,000 clones, 75% to 95% of which were seen just once. The ten largest clonotypes hold 6.3% of the sample. The sample in question was peripheral blood, obtained 28 days after the second dose of the MenACWY control vaccine. These receptors all come from an adult who received the MenACWY meningococcal vaccine as a control.

Regarding this clone: One end of the junction fails to match germline, which may point to a read error. This chain connects TRBV7-9 to TRBJ1-5; 8 bases fit TRBD1. The length of the CDR3 is 14 residues. Germline CDR1 is SEHNR and CDR2 is FQNEAQ (reference sequence). The CDR3 DNA reads as TGTGCCAGCAGCCTAGCAGGGGGCGGTCAGCCCCAGCATTTT. Amino acid sequence: CASSLAGGGQPQHF.

This clone was detected only once. This chain uses TRBV10-3 with TRBJ1-1; D unresolved. Trimming took off 4 bases at V and 1 base at J, with 13 bases between the two ends. This CDR3 contains 15 residues. In germline, CDR1 is ENHRY, CDR2 SYGVKD. The CDR3 spells CAISGAREKNTEAFF. DNA of the CDR3: TGTGCCATCAGTGGGGCTAGGGAAAAGAACACTGAAGCTTTCTTT.

The chain couples TRBV29-1 to TRBJ1-2; D not resolved. Trimming cost V 3 bases and J 7 bases, with 9 bases left between them. The germline CDR1 and CDR2 sequences are SQVTM and ANQGSEA. The length of the CDR3 is 11 residues. CDR3 bases: TGCAGCGTTGAGGGGAATGGTGGCTACACCTTC. Its translation is CSVEGNGGYTF.

V gene TRBV24-1 combines with J gene TRBJ2-2; the D is unclear. The germline V gene encodes CDR1 KGHDR and CDR2 SFDVKD. V was trimmed by 4 bases and J by 3 bases, leaving 11 bases between them. The CDR3 consists of 15 residues. In DNA, the CDR3 is TGTGCCACCAGTGACCATAGGTTTGACACCGGGGAGCTGTTTTTT. Amino acids: CATSDHRFDTGELFF.

The chain uses TRBV5-1 and TRBJ1-1; a possible D gene is TRBD1 (5 bases). Germline V gives CDR1 SGHRS, CDR2 YFSETQ. The CDR3 has 14 amino acids. The ends were cut back, 0 bases at V and 1 base at J, with 7 bases in the middle. The CDR3 loop is CASSLDRTNTEAFF. CDR3 bases: TGCGCCAGCAGCTTGGACAGGACGAACACTGAAGCTTTCTTT.

The gene calls are TRBV4-1 and TRBJ2-3; 8 bases fit TRBD1. Per germline, CDR1 MGHRA and CDR2 YSYEKL. The CDR3 has 16 residues. The junction had 12 bases not matched to a gene; V was cut back by 10 bases and J by 0 bases. The chain's CDR3 is CATSTLRTGSTDTQYF. The CDR3 DNA follows: TGCGCCACCTCTACCCTGCGGACAGGGAGCACAGATACGCAGTATTTT.

J is TRBJ2-3 and V is TRBV15; weak D call: TRBD2 (6 bases). The germline V and J ends were trimmed by 5 bases and 6 bases, with 30 bases remaining between them. Germline V gene sequence: CDR1 LNHNV, CDR2 YYDKDF (reference sequence). The CDR3 sequence is 19 residues long. This CDR3 reads CATSPTGRDPDFRPDTQYF. The CDR3 bases are TGTGCCACCAGCCCGACGGGGCGGGACCCGGATTTCAGGCCTGATACGCAGTATTTT.

This clone was recorded once. This chain connects TRBV3-1 (or the pseudogene TRBV3-2) to TRBJ2-3, with 16 bases identical to TRBD2. Germline V gives CDR1 LGHDT, CDR2 YNNKEL (reference sequence). The ends lost 1 base at V and 3 bases at J; junction bases unmatched: 10. The CDR3 sequence is 20 residues long. The CDR3 bases are TGTGCCAGCAGCCAAGGCTTCGGGACTAGCGGGAGGGCCGGAACAGATACGCAGTATTTT. This gives the protein CASSQGFGTSGRAGTDTQYF.

This chain joins TRBV7-9 and TRBJ2-2; D may match TRBD1 or TRBD2 (5 bases each). The germline CDR1 and CDR2 sequences are SEHNR and FQNEAQ (reference sequence). V dropped 1 base and J dropped 1 base, with 7 bases sitting between them. This CDR3 is built from 15 residues. The CDR3 sequence is CASSLGGRNTGELFF. The CDR3 bases are TGTGCCAGCAGCTTAGGGGGACGGAACACCGGGGAGCTGTTTTTT.

V and J are TRBV4-1 and TRBJ2-7, with D uncertain. Trimming pared 4 bases from V and 0 bases from J, leaving 13 bases between. Looked up from germline, CDR1 is MGHRA and CDR2 is YSYEKL. The CDR3 is 15 residues long. CDR3 region: CASSLGSAVSYEQYF. The DNA for the CDR3 is TGCGCCAGCAGCCTCGGGTCCGCTGTCTCCTACGAGCAGTACTTC.

The chain links TRBV25-1 to TRBJ1-3; D gene ambiguous. Germline V lookup: CDR1 MGHDK, CDR2 SYGVNS. CDR3 length: 14 residues. The V end lost 3 bases, the J end lost 2 bases, and 8 bases lay between the germline ends. CDR3 region: CASSDSGTGNTIYF. DNA of the CDR3: TGTGCCAGCAGTGATTCGGGTACTGGAAACACCATATATTTT.

This clone was seen once. The V gene is TRBV29-1, the J gene TRBJ1-1, with D perhaps TRBD1 (6 bases). The germline V gene encodes CDR1 SQVTM and CDR2 ANQGSEA. V was trimmed by 3 bases and J by 2 bases, leaving 10 bases between them. The CDR3 covers 13 residues. The CDR3 reads CSVDQGLNTEAFF. In DNA form, the CDR3 reads TGCAGCGTTGACCAGGGGCTCAACACTGAAGCTTTCTTT.

This chain links TRBV19 with TRBJ1-2; perhaps TRBD1 as D (6 bases). CDR1 LNHDA and CDR2 SQIVND come from the germline V gene (reference sequence). Deletions cut 5 bases from V and 4 bases from J, with 11 bases between. This CDR3 has 13 amino acids. DNA of the CDR3: TGTGCCAGTAGTCCAGGACAGCTCTATGGCTACACCTTC. Its translation: CASSPGQLYGYTF.

This sequence joins TRBV12-3 or TRBV12-4 and TRBJ1-5; no clear D gene. This CDR3 region has 12 residues. Trimming took 2 bases from V and 7 from J, leaving 6 bases between them. CDR3 amino acids: CASSLMRQPQHF. The DNA of the CDR3 is TGTGCCAGCAGTTTAATGCGGCAGCCCCAGCATTTT.

The J gene is TRBJ1-4, the V gene TRBV19; D gene ambiguous. Trimming took off 2 bases at V and 7 bases at J, with 11 bases between the two ends. CDR1 is LNHDA and CDR2 is SQIVND in the germline V gene (reference sequence). The length of the CDR3 is 14 residues. The CDR3 protein is CASSISGRGEKLFF. For the CDR3, the DNA is TGTGCCAGTAGTATATCTGGTCGTGGTGAAAAACTGTTTTTT.

The chain employs TRBV6-5 and TRBJ2-3; the match to TRBD1 covers 8 bases. Trimming took 6 bases from V and 3 from J; bases not matched to a gene: 5. Germline CDR1 reads MNHEY; CDR2 reads SVGAGI. The CDR3 loop spans 14 amino acids. CDR3 region: CASSSWTGTDTQYF. CDR3 DNA sequence: TGTGCCAGCAGCTCCTGGACAGGGACAGATACGCAGTATTTT.

This chain connects TRBV7-8 to TRBJ2-7; D is ambiguous. Germline lookup yields CDR1 SGHVS and CDR2 FQNEAQ. This CDR3 spans 15 amino acids. V was trimmed by 0 bases and J by 3 bases, leaving 12 bases between them. The CDR3 coding sequence is TGTGCCAGCAGCTTAGCGTCGGGCAGCTACTACGAGCAGTACTTC. This encodes CASSLASGSYYEQYF.

This chain joins TRBV7-2 and TRBJ2-7; D ambiguous. The germline CDR1 and CDR2 sequences are SGHTA and FQGNSA. Between the trimmed V and J ends, which lost 4 bases and 0 bases, there was a span of 4 bases. The CDR3 has 12 residues. This CDR3 is CASSYSSYEQYF. DNA for the CDR3: TGTGCCAGCAGCTACAGCTCCTACGAGCAGTACTTC.

The rearrangement joins TRBV10-3 to TRBJ2-3; the match to TRBD2 covers 13 bases. Germline values: CDR1 ENHRY, CDR2 SYGVKD. The trim removed 10 bases at V and 1 base at J, leaving 8 bases unmatched. The CDR3 is 16 amino acids. The CDR3 sequence: CATSGTSGAGTDTQYF. For the CDR3, the DNA is TGTGCCACCTCCGGGACTAGCGGGGCAGGCACAGATACGCAGTATTTT.